Below are 10 T cell receptor beta chains sequenced from a single sample in a study of OX40 agonist ivuxolimab in advanced cancers. Produced via immunoSEQ multiplex PCR; TCRdb's table is partial and in-frame only. The sample has around 67,000 clones; roughly four fifths are singletons. This sample comprised CD4+ or CD8+ T cells sorted from blood, obtained in a trial of the OX40 agonist ivuxolimab. The receptors here all came from an adult with an advanced solid tumor such as melanoma, head and neck, liver or kidney cancer.

A single count supports this clone. The gene calls are TRBV11-3 and TRBJ1-1; tentative D call: TRBD1 (6 bases). CDR3 length: 15 amino acids. V lost 1 base and J 8 bases, leaving 17 bases between the germline ends. Germline CDR1 and CDR2: SGHNT and YENEEA. CDR3 nucleotides: TGTGCCAGCAGCTTAGGGGGGACATCACAGTTAGAAGCTTTCTTT. Protein: CASSLGGTSQLEAFF. The variable domain in full, completed from reference TRBV11-3 and TRBJ1-1, reads EAGVVQSPRYKIIEKKQPVAFWCNPISGHNTLYWYLQNLGQGPELLIRYENEEAVDDSQLPKDRFSAERLKGVDSTLKIQPAELGDSAVYLCASSLGGTSQLEAFFGQGTRLTVV.

This chain uses TRBV6-1 with TRBJ2-7; no clear D. The length of the CDR3 is 10 residues. CDR1 and CDR2 from the germline V gene are MNHNS and SASEGT. Here the CDR3 DNA reads TGTGCGACACTTGGTTACGAGCAGTACTTC. This sequence encodes CATLGYEQYF.

V and J are TRBV4-2 and TRBJ1-2; D unclear. Germline V gene data show CDR1 as LGHNA and CDR2 as YNFKEQ. The CDR3 sequence is 16 residues long. Trimming removed 0 bases at V and 0 bases at J, with 11 bases between. CDR3 nucleotide sequence: TGTGCCAGCAGCCAAGATATAGAGGCAGCTAACTATGGCTACACCTTC. It codes for CASSQDIEAANYGYTF.

V usage is TRBV4-2 and J usage is TRBJ2-7, with D possibly matching TRBD1 (6 bases). This CDR3 has 16 residues. V was clipped by 0 bases and J by 7 bases, with 19 bases between them. Germline V gene data show CDR1 as LGHNA and CDR2 as YNFKEQ. The CDR3 region is CASSQDQGNPRGEQYF. CDR3 in DNA: TGTGCCAGCAGCCAAGATCAAGGAAACCCCAGGGGTGAGCAGTACTTC.

The V and J genes are TRBV4-1 and TRBJ2-7; 7 nucleotides line up with TRBD2. The CDR3 covers 16 residues. The V gene's germline CDR1 is MGHRA and CDR2 YSYEKL. V lost 1 base, J lost 7 bases, and 13 bases stayed unmatched. Here the CDR3 DNA reads TGCGCCAGCAGCCAAGGGGCTAGCGGAGCCCTCGGGGAGCAGTACTTC. Translated: CASSQGASGALGEQYF.

This rearrangement joins TRBV19 to TRBJ2-3; 9 nucleotides line up with TRBD1. Germline loops: CDR1 LNHDA, CDR2 SQIVND (reference sequence). V shed 4 bases and J 2 bases; nucleotides not matched to a gene: 7. The CDR3 covers 16 residues. CDR3 nucleotides: TGTGCCAGTAGTACCCACCGGACAGGGGCCACAGATACGCAGTATTTT. It translates to CASSTHRTGATDTQYF.

This rearrangement joins TRBV6-6 to TRBJ2-7; tentative D call: TRBD1 (5 bases). V was pared by 10 bases and J by 4 bases, with 11 bases between. The germline V gene has CDR1 MNHNY and CDR2 SVGAGI (reference sequence). The CDR3 runs to 11 residues. As DNA, the CDR3 is TGTGCCACCAAGACAGTTTACGAGCAGTACTTC. It encodes CATKTVYEQYF.

Only one count was recorded for this clone. This chain joins TRBV30 and TRBJ1-2, with no clear D. V was pared by 5 bases and J by 6 bases, with 28 bases between. The germline CDR1 and CDR2 sequences are GTSNPN and SVGIG (reference sequence). The CDR3 is 17 amino acids. DNA of the CDR3: TGTGCCTGGTCGAGAGCCAAAGACGGCACCCTGATGAATGGCTACACCTTC. Translating gives CAWSRAKDGTLMNGYTF.

J is TRBJ2-7 and V is TRBV4-1; TRBD2 is a possible D gene (6 bases). Looked up from germline, CDR1 is MGHRA and CDR2 is YSYEKL. V lost 4 bases, J lost 3 bases, and 16 bases lay in between. The CDR3 runs 15 residues. The CDR3 DNA follows: TGCGCCAGCAGCCTAGAAGGGTCGCGGGGCTACGAGCAGTACTTC. It is translated as CASSLEGSRGYEQYF.

The chain combines TRBV5-1 with TRBJ2-3; maybe TRBD2 (5 bases). This CDR3 has 15 residues. Germline V CDR1 and CDR2: SGHRS, YFSETQ. Trimming took 0 bases from V and 3 from J, leaving 11 bases between them. CDR3 amino acids: CASSLDSSLTDTQYF. DNA of the CDR3: TGCGCCAGCAGCTTGGATTCTAGCTTGACAGATACGCAGTATTTT.